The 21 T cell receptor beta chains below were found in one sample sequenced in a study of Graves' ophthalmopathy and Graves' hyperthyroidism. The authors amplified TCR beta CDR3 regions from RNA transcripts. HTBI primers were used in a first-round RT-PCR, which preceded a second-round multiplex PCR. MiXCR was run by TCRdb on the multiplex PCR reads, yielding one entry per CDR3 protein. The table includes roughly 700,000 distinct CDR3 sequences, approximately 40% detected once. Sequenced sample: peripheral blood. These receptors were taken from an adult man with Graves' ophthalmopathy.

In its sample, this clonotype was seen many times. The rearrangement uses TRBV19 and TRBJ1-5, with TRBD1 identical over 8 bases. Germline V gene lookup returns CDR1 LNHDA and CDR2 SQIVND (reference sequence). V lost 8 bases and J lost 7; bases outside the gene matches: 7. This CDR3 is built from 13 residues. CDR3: CASRQGLRQPQHF. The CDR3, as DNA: TGTGCCAGTCGACAGGGGCTGAGGCAGCCCCAGCATTTT.

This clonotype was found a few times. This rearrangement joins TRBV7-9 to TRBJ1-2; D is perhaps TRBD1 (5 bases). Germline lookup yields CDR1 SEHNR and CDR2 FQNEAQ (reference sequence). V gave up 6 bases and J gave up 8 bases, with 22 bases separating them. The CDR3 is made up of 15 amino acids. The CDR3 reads CASSFVPGPVSGYTF. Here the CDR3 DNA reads TGTGCCAGCAGTTTCGTACCGGGACCGGTATCGGGCTACACCTTC.

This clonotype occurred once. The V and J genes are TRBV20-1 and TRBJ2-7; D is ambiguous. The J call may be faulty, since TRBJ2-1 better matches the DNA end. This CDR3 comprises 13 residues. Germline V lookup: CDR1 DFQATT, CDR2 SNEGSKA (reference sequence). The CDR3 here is CSARSLSTNEQFF. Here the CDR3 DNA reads TGCAGTGCTAGGTCCTTATCTACCAATGAGCAGTTCTTC.

The CDR3 DNA reads as TGCGCCAGCAGCCTTAGCGGGAGAGTCCAAGAGACCCAGTACTTC. As protein: CASSLSGRVQETQYF. The J gene is TRBJ2-5, the V gene TRBV5-1; 9 bases align to TRBD2. Germline assignment: CDR1 SGHRS and CDR2 YFSETQ. V was clipped by 4 bases and J by 1 base; unmatched bases: 5. The CDR3 runs 15 residues.

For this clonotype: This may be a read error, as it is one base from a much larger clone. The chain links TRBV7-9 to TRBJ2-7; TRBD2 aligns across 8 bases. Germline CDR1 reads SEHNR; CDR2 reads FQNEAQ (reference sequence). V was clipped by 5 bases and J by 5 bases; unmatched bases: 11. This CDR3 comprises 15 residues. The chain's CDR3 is CASSARGGALHEQYF. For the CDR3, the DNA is TGTGCCAGCAGCGCCCGGGGGGGGGCCCTCCACGAGCAGTACTTC. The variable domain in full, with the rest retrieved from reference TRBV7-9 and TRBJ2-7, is DTGVSQNPRHKITKRGQNVTFRCDPISEHNRLYWYRQTLGQGPEFLTYFQNEAQLEKSRLLSDRFSAERPKGSFSTLEIQRTEQGDSAMYLCASSARGGALHEQYFGPGTRLTVT.

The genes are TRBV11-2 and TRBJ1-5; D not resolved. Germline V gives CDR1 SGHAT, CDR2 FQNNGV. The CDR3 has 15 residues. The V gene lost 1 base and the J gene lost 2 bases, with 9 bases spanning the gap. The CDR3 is CASSLGQFGNQPQHF. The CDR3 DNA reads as TGTGCCAGCAGCTTAGGCCAGTTTGGCAATCAGCCCCAGCATTTT.

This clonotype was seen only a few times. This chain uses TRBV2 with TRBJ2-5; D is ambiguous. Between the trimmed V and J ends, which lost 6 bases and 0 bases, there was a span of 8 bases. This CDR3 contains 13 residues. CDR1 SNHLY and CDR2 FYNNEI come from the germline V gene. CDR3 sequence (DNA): TGTGCCAGCAGGGCGGAATACCAAGAGACCCAGTACTTC. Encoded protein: CASRAEYQETQYF.

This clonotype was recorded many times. The CDR3 DNA follows: TGTGCCAGCAGCGACATTGAGGGGGCTTACTATGGCTACACCTTC. Its protein product is CASSDIEGAYYGYTF. The chain is built from TRBV9 and TRBJ1-2; 7 positions agree with TRBD1. This CDR3 has 15 amino acids. Trimming took 3 bases from V and 3 from J; bases not matched to a gene: 8. CDR1 is SGDLS and CDR2 is YYNGEE in the germline V gene. Together with reference TRBV9 and TRBJ1-2, the CDR3 gives the full variable domain: DSGVTQTPKHLITATGQRVTLRCSPRSGDLSVYWYQQSLDQGLQFLIQYYNGEERAKGNILERFSAQQFPDLHSELNLSSLELGDSALYFCASSDIEGAYYGYTFGSGTRLTVV.

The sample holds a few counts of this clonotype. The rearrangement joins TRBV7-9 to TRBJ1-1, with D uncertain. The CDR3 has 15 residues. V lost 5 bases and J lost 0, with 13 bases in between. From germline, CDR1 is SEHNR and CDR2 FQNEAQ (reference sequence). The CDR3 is CASSPDIILNTEAFF. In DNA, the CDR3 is TGTGCCAGCAGCCCTGACATTATCCTGAACACTGAAGCTTTCTTT. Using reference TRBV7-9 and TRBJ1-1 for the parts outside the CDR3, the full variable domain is DTGVSQNPRHKITKRGQNVTFRCDPISEHNRLYWYRQTLGQGPEFLTYFQNEAQLEKSRLLSDRFSAERPKGSFSTLEIQRTEQGDSAMYLCASSPDIILNTEAFFGQGTRLTVV.

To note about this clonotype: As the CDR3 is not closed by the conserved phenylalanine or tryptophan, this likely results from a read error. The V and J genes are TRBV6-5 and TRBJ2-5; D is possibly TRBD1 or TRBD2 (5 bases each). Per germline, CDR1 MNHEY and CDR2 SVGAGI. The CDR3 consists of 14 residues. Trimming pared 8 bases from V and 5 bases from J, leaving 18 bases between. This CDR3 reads CASGTRGPLETQYV. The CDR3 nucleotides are TGTGCCAGCGGGACCCGGGGCCCCCTGGAGACCCAGTACGTC.

The CDR3 nucleotides are TGTGCCAGCAGCTTAGGGCCGGACCGACCACCCCTCCACTTT. Translation gives CASSLGPDRPPLHF. The rearrangement uses TRBV7-9 and TRBJ1-6; D remains unclear. V was shortened by 1 base and J by 11 bases, with 12 bases between the two germline ends. The CDR3 spans 14 residues. Germline lookup yields CDR1 SEHNR and CDR2 FQNEAQ (reference sequence).

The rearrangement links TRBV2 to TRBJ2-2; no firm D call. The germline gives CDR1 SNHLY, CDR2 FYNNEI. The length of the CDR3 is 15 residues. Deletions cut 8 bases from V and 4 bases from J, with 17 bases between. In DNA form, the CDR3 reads TGTGCCAGCGGCGTCGGTCACCAGGCCACCGGGGAGCTGTTTTTT. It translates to CASGVGHQATGELFF.

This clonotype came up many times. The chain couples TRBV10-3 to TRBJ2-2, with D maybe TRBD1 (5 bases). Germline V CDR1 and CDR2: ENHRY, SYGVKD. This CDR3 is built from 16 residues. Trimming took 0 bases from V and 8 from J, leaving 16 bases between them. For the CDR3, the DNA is TGTGCCATCAGTGAGTCGATCGGCAGGGTGTCTGGGGAGCTGTTTTTT. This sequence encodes CAISESIGRVSGELFF.

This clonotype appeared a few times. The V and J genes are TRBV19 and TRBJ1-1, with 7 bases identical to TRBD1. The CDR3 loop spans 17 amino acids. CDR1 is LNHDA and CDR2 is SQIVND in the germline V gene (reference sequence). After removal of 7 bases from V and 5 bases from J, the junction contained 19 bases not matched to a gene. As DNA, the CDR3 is TGTGCCAGTAAAGTCCTCTGGACAGGAGTCGGGGGGACTGAAGCTTTCTTT. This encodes CASKVLWTGVGGTEAFF.

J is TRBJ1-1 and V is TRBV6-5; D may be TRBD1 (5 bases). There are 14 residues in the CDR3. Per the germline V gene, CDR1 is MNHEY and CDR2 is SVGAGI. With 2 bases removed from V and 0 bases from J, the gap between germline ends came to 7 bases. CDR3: CASSYGGMNTEAFF. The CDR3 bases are TGTGCCAGCAGTTACGGGGGGATGAACACTGAAGCTTTCTTT.

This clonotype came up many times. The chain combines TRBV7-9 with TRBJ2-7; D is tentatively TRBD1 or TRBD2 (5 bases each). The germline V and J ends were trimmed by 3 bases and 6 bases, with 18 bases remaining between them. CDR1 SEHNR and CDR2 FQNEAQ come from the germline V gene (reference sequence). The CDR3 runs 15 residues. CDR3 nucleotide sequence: TGTGCCAGCAGCTTTGCCGGGACCCTCGGCAGCGAGCAGTACTTC. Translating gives CASSFAGTLGSEQYF.

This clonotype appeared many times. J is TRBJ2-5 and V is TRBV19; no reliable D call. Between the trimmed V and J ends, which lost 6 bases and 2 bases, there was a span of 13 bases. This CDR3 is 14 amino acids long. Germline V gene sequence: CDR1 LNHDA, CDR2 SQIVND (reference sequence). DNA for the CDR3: TGTGCCAGTAGGGATCAAGGCAGGCAAGAGACCCAGTACTTC. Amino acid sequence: CASRDQGRQETQYF.

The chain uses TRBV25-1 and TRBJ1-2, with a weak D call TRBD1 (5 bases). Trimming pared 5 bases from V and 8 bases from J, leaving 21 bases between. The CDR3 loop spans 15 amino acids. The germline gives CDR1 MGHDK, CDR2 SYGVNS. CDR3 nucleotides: TGTGCCAGCAGTCGTACCGGGACGGATGGAAACGGCTACACCTTC. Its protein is CASSRTGTDGNGYTF.

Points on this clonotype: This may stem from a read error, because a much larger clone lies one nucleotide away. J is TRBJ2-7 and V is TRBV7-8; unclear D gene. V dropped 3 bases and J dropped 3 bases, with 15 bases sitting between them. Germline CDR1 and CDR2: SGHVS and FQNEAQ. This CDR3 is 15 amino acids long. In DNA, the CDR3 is TGTGCCAGCAGCTTCGGCCCCTCTTGGGTCTACGAGCAGTACTTC. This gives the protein CASSFGPSWVYEQYF.

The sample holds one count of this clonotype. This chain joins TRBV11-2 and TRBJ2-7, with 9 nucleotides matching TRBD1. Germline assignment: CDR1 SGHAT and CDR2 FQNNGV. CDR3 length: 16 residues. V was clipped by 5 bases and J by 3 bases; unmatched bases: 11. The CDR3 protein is CASSVEGQGTDYEQYF. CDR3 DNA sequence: TGTGCCAGCAGCGTTGAGGGACAGGGAACCGACTACGAGCAGTACTTC.

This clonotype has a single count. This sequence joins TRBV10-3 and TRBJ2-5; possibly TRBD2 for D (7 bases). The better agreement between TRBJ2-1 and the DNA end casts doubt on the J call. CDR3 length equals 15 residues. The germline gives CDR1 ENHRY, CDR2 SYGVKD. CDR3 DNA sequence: TGTGCCATCAGTGAAGTGGGGGGGCCCTACAATGAGCAGTTCTTC. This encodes CAISEVGGPYNEQFF.